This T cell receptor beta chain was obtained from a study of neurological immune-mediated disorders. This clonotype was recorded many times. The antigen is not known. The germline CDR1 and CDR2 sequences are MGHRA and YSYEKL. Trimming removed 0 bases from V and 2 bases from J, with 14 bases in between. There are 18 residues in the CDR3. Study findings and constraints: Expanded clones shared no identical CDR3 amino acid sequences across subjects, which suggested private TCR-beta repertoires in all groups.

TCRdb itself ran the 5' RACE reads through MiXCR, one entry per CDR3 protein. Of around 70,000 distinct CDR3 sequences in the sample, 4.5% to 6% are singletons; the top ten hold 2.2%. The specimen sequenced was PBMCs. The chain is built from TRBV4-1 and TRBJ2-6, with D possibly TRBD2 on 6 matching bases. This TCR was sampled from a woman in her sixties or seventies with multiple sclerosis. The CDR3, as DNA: TGCGCCAGCAGCCAAGATATGGCGTCGGGAGCTGGGGCCAACGTCCTGACTTTC. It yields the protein CASSQDMASGAGANVLTF.